These T cell receptor beta chains were read from a single sample in a study of quantifying T cell responses using KT2 cells. TCRdb re-derived calls from the UMI-ligation and nested PCR reads in MiXCR, one entry per CDR3 protein. The table includes about 32,000 distinct CDR3 sequences, 7.3% detected once. Sample: PBMCs spiked with cells of the T cell clone KT2. The receptors come from a human donor. Each CDR3 is given without its conserved first and last residue. The D gene is left open where the match is weak. Not all rows give a size; the values are once, few, many and, for expanded clones, a class.

J gene: TRBJ1-1; clone size: many; V gene: TRBV20-1; D gene: NA; CDR3 length: 10; CDR3 protein: RCAGTNTEAF
J gene: TRBJ1-6; clone size: many; V gene: TRBV18; D gene: TRBD1; CDR3 length: 13; CDR3 protein: ASSPRQGFDSPLH
J gene: TRBJ2-2; clone size: few; V gene: TRBV4-3; D gene: NA; CDR3 length: 13; CDR3 protein: ASSQGLVETGELF
J gene: TRBJ1-5; clone size: NA; V gene: TRBV7-2; D gene: NA; CDR3 length: 13; CDR3 protein: ASSLGSGDMQPQH
J gene: TRBJ2-2; clone size: many; V gene: TRBV6-6; D gene: TRBD1; CDR3 length: 15; CDR3 protein: ASSRTGGAGGTGELF
J gene: TRBJ1-2; clone size: many; V gene: TRBV18; D gene: NA; CDR3 length: 11; CDR3 protein: ASSPGQIYGYT
J gene: TRBJ1-1; clone size: NA; V gene: TRBV12-3/TRBV12-4; D gene: NA; CDR3 length: 11; CDR3 protein: ASSPPKNTEAF
J gene: TRBJ2-3; clone size: NA; V gene: TRBV20-1; D gene: NA; CDR3 length: 11; CDR3 protein: SAPHWGSDTQY
J gene: TRBJ2-3; clone size: NA; V gene: TRBV20-1; D gene: TRBD2; CDR3 length: 12; CDR3 protein: SAKLAVSTDTQY
J gene: TRBJ2-1; clone size: few; V gene: TRBV14; D gene: NA; CDR3 length: 11; CDR3 protein: ASSQSASTEQF
J gene: TRBJ1-4; clone size: many; V gene: TRBV19; D gene: NA; CDR3 length: 14; CDR3 protein: ASSMSGAVRDEKLF
J gene: TRBJ2-1; clone size: many; V gene: TRBV29-1; D gene: TRBD2; CDR3 length: 10; CDR3 protein: SAGLARNEQF
J gene: TRBJ2-1; clone size: NA; V gene: TRBV12-3/TRBV12-4; D gene: TRBD2; CDR3 length: 16; CDR3 protein: ASSSHLRLGSGRGVQF
J gene: TRBJ2-2; clone size: many; V gene: TRBV6-1; D gene: NA; CDR3 length: 13; CDR3 protein: ATVAGQKNTGELF
J gene: TRBJ1-2; clone size: many; V gene: TRBV12-3/TRBV12-4; D gene: NA; CDR3 length: 12; CDR3 protein: ASSGGRRLYGYT
J gene: TRBJ1-3; clone size: few; V gene: TRBV2; D gene: NA; CDR3 length: 8; CDR3 protein: ASIRNTIY
J gene: TRBJ1-6; clone size: many; V gene: TRBV20-1; D gene: NA; CDR3 length: 12; CDR3 protein: SAEGRGGESPLH
J gene: TRBJ2-3; clone size: few; V gene: TRBV5-1; D gene: TRBD2; CDR3 length: 13; CDR3 protein: ASSSRTSVTDTQY